Shown below are 12 T cell receptor beta chains from a single sample sequenced in a study of cytomegalovirus exposure and HLA in healthy donors. Primers for the PCR totalled 60 Vbeta and 13 Jbeta. Measured with immunoSEQ multiplex PCR; TCRdb has only the in-frame clones, and not every one. The data hold 210,000 or so clones, with 70% to 80% observed a single time. Material for sequencing was PBMCs. These receptors were collected from a girl aged 2-10 years in good health and CMV-seronegative.

CDR3 sequence: CASSLDSLNTEAFF. The CDR3 DNA sequence: TGTGCCAGCAGTTTAGACAGTCTGAACACTGAAGCTTTCTTT. V and J are TRBV6-6 and TRBJ1-1; D may be TRBD1 (5 bases). The germline V gene has CDR1 MNHNY and CDR2 SVGAGI (reference sequence). V lost 4 bases to trimming and J lost 0 bases, with 9 bases between them. CDR3 length: 14 amino acids.

This chain links TRBV18 with TRBJ2-1, with 8 bases identical to TRBD2. V shed 3 bases, J shed 2 bases, and the junction held 3 bases outside the gene matches. CDR1 KGHSH and CDR2 LQKENI come from the germline V gene. This CDR3 is 15 amino acids long. This CDR3 reads CASSPREGPYNEQFF. CDR3 coding DNA: TGTGCCAGCTCACCCCGGGAGGGCCCCTACAATGAGCAGTTCTTC.

This sequence joins TRBV19 and TRBJ1-1; D is unclear. The CDR3 is 14 residues long. V lost 3 bases and J lost 3, with 11 bases in between. The germline V gene encodes CDR1 LNHDA and CDR2 SQIVND (reference sequence). This chain's CDR3 is CASSMRPYDTEAFF. The DNA of the CDR3 is TGTGCCAGTAGTATGCGGCCTTACGACACTGAAGCTTTCTTT.

V usage is TRBV6-6 and J usage is TRBJ2-7, with TRBD1 identical over 10 bases. Germline trimming cut 5 bases from V and 2 bases from J; bases unmatched to any gene: 9. Germline CDR1 and CDR2: MNHNY and SVGAGI (reference sequence). This CDR3 region has 16 residues. DNA for the CDR3: TGTGCCAGCAGTAAAACCGGGACAGGGGTCCCCTACGAGCAGTACTTC. Its protein is CASSKTGTGVPYEQYF.

V gene TRBV6-5 combines with J gene TRBJ2-1, with 7 bases that match TRBD2. The CDR3 covers 15 residues. CDR1 and CDR2 from the germline V gene are MNHEY and SVGAGI. J gave up 5 bases and V 4 bases, and 8 bases lay outside the gene matches. The CDR3 protein is CASSWELARHNEQFF. The DNA of the CDR3 is TGTGCCAGCAGTTGGGAACTAGCGAGACACAATGAGCAGTTCTTC.

This clone has more than one count but fewer than ten. This chain links TRBV5-4 with TRBJ2-7, with D uncertain. The V end lost 1 base, the J end lost 0 bases, and 5 bases lay between the germline ends. CDR1 and CDR2 (germline): SGHNT, YYREEE (reference sequence). The CDR3 contains 13 residues. CDR3 sequence reads: CASSLTGSYEQYF. The DNA for the CDR3 is TGTGCCAGCAGCTTGACTGGCTCCTACGAGCAGTACTTC.

The chain uses TRBV10-3 and TRBJ1-2; no clear D gene. Germline CDR1 is ENHRY and CDR2 is SYGVKD. This CDR3 comprises 13 residues. V dropped 1 base and J dropped 5 bases, with 8 bases sitting between them. CDR3 coding DNA: TGTGCCATCAGTGAGTTGGACTCGTATGGCTACACCTTC. This encodes CAISELDSYGYTF.

The rearrangement joins TRBV5-1 to TRBJ1-2; D ambiguous. Germline CDR1 reads SGHRS; CDR2 reads YFSETQ. The CDR3 contains 14 residues. V dropped 4 bases and J dropped 2 bases, with 12 bases sitting between them. The CDR3 sequence is CASSNETRNYGYTF. The CDR3 nucleotides read TGCGCCAGCAGCAATGAAACCAGGAACTATGGCTACACCTTC.

The rearrangement links TRBV10-3 to TRBJ2-5, with D tentatively TRBD1 (6 bases). Germline CDR1 reads ENHRY; CDR2 reads SYGVKD. The V end was cut by 2 bases, the J end by 0 bases, with 10 bases between. This CDR3 has 15 amino acids. CDR3 region: CAISERGTNQETQYF. Written as DNA, the CDR3 is TGTGCCATCAGTGAGCGAGGGACAAACCAAGAGACCCAGTACTTC.

V is TRBV9 and J is TRBJ2-5, with 10 bases identical to TRBD2. The CDR3 totals 17 residues. The V gene's germline CDR1 is SGDLS and CDR2 YYNGEE. Trimming cost V 0 bases and J 5 bases; bases outside gene matches: 10. The CDR3: CASSVEAGGPADETQYF. Here the CDR3 DNA reads TGTGCCAGCAGCGTAGAAGCGGGGGGGCCGGCGGACGAGACCCAGTACTTC.

This clone was seen just once. The chain has TRBV7-9 and TRBJ1-5, with D possibly being TRBD1 (6 bases). CDR1 is SEHNR and CDR2 is FQNEAQ in the germline V gene (reference sequence). V was shortened by 1 base and J by 5 bases, with 18 bases between the two germline ends. The CDR3 runs 17 residues. The CDR3 sequence: CASSLGWQGTADQPQHF. The CDR3 coding sequence is TGTGCCAGCAGCTTAGGCTGGCAGGGGACCGCCGATCAGCCCCAGCATTTT. The variable domain in full, completed from reference TRBV7-9 and TRBJ1-5, reads DTGVSQNPRHKITKRGQNVTFRCDPISEHNRLYWYRQTLGQGPEFLTYFQNEAQLEKSRLLSDRFSAERPKGSFSTLEIQRTEQGDSAMYLCASSLGWQGTADQPQHFGDGTRLSIL.

V usage is TRBV5-1 and J usage is TRBJ1-1, with D uncertain. The V gene's germline CDR1 is SGHRS and CDR2 YFSETQ. The CDR3 has 16 amino acids. V lost 0 bases and J 6 bases, leaving 18 bases between the germline ends. The CDR3 sequence is CASSLEGAGMWSEAFF. CDR3 DNA sequence: TGCGCCAGCAGCTTGGAAGGAGCGGGAATGTGGTCTGAAGCTTTCTTT.